This TCR beta chain originates from a study of T cells in Graves' hyperthyroidism and ophthalmopathy. Study outcomes and limitations: Ophthalmopathy stood apart from stable hyperthyroidism in a 13 V-J model.

Notes on this clonotype: Its specificity is not known.

There were TCR beta CDR3 regions amplified from RNA transcripts. TCR CDR3 regions were first amplified by RT-PCR with HTBI primers. TCRdb itself ran the multiplex PCR reads through MiXCR, one entry per CDR3 protein. The repertoire consists of hundreds of thousands of distinct CDR3 sequences, with around 15% occurring once and the leading ten covering around 55%. This TCR came from a woman in her sixties with Graves' ophthalmopathy. Specimen: blood.

CDR3 in DNA: TGCAGTGCTAGACGTCCCCGGGACAGGGGTGGCGGGGAGCTGTTTTTT. Protein: CSARRPRDRGGGELFF. The genes are TRBV20-1 and TRBJ2-2; TRBD1 agrees at 10 bases. The CDR3 contains 16 residues. Germline V gives CDR1 DFQATT, CDR2 SNEGSKA (reference sequence). The V gene end was trimmed by 2 bases and the J gene end by 7 bases; junction bases not matched to a gene: 10.